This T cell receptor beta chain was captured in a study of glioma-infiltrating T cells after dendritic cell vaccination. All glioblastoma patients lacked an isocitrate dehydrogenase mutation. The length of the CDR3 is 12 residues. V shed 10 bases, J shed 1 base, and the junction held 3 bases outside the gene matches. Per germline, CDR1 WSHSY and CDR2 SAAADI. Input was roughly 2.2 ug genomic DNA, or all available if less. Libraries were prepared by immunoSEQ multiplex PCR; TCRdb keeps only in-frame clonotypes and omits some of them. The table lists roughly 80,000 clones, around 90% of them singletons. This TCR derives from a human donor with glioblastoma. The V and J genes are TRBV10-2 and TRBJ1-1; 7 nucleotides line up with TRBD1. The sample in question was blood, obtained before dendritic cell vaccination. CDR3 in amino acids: CAIRQGNTEAFF. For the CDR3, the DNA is TGCGCCATCCGACAGGGGAACACTGAAGCTTTCTTT.